This T cell receptor beta chain was sequenced in a study of human T cells and chemical hapten exposure. TCRdb reprocessed the RACE reads via MiXCR and lists one record per CDR3 protein. The profile shows under 300,000 distinct CDR3 sequences, 8.6% of them singletons. This clonotype was counted many times. Its antigen is still unknown. Study-wide findings and caveats: Donor immune responses may differ from healthy people's, since all donors had alopecia.

Sample time point: pre-sensitization, week 0. As to treatment: therapeutic diphenylcyclopropenone sensitization with weekly scalp DPC. From whole blood left unfractionated, total RNA was extracted. The V and J ends lost 5 bases and 7 bases respectively, with 15 bases between them. This CDR3 region has 14 residues. This clonotype was sampled from a woman aged 40 to 50 with alopecia areata. Some clones in this sample may be carry-over from other donors' samples. V and J are TRBV12-3 or TRBV12-4 and TRBJ1-5; maybe TRBD1 (6 bases). The specimen comprised whole blood, sampled in connection with sensitization to the hapten diphenylcyclopropenone (DPC). CDR3 in DNA: TGTGCCAGCAGTGTAGGGGGTTTACGCCAGCCCCAGCATTTT. This sequence encodes CASSVGGLRQPQHF.